These 14 T cell receptor beta chains were all obtained from the same sample, sequenced in a study of T-cell reconstitution after alpha-beta-depleted transplantation in children. Library preparation (for TCRbeta) was performed with unique molecular identifiers. TCRdb called the PCR reads again in MiXCR, with one record for every CDR3 protein. The sample lists about 540,000 distinct CDR3 sequences, about a sixth seen once, with less than 4% in the top ten. The starting material was PBMCs from the stem cell graft donor, obtained from the stem cell graft. The receptors originated from a human donor who donated a stem cell graft to a child with acute lymphoblastic leukemia.

In nucleotides, the CDR3 is TGTGCCAGCAGATCGGACTACCGCTCCTACAATGAGCAGTTCTTC. This sequence encodes CASRSDYRSYNEQFF. The gene calls are TRBV19 and TRBJ2-1; a weak D match, TRBD2 (6 bases). In germline, CDR1 is LNHDA, CDR2 SQIVND (reference sequence). The V end lost 9 bases, the J end lost 0 bases, and 15 bases lay between the germline ends. The CDR3 spans 15 residues.

There are a few counts of this clonotype. The chain couples TRBV20-1 to TRBJ1-2; D remains ambiguous. The CDR3 extends over 15 amino acids. The germline V and J ends were trimmed by 0 bases and 3 bases, with 14 bases remaining between them. CDR1 and CDR2 from the germline V gene are DFQATT and SNEGSKA (reference sequence). CDR3: CSARDSAGGDYGYTF. The DNA of the CDR3 is TGCAGTGCTAGAGATTCGGCCGGCGGGGACTATGGCTACACCTTC.

The sample holds many counts of this clonotype. This chain connects TRBV5-5 to TRBJ2-7, with D perhaps matching TRBD1 or TRBD2 (5 bases each). CDR1 is SGHKS and CDR2 is YYEKEE in the germline V gene (reference sequence). CDR3 length equals 14 residues. V was pared by 0 bases and J by 2 bases, with 9 bases between. The CDR3, as DNA: TGTGCCAGCAGCTTGGGGGGGACGGCCTACGAGCAGTACTTC. The encoded protein is CASSLGGTAYEQYF.

This clonotype was observed a few times. J is TRBJ2-7 and V is TRBV27, with D uncertain. The CDR3 is made up of 12 amino acids. V was cut by 5 bases and J by 3 bases, with 8 bases left in between. CDR1 and CDR2 (germline): MNHEY, SMNVEV (reference sequence). CDR3 in DNA: TGTGCCAGCAGTAGCCTCAACTACGAGCAGTACTTC. Its translation: CASSSLNYEQYF.

This clonotype appeared many times. This chain connects TRBV6-6 to TRBJ2-7, with D tentatively TRBD1 or TRBD2 (5 bases each). CDR1 and CDR2 from the germline V gene are MNHNY and SVGAGI (reference sequence). Trimming removed 0 bases from V and 2 bases from J, with 5 bases in between. The CDR3 spans 13 residues. CDR3 in DNA: TGTGCCAGCAGTTACTCGGGACCCTACGAGCAGTACTTC. Amino acids: CASSYSGPYEQYF.

This clonotype was recorded a few times. The V call is TRBV7-2, the J call TRBJ2-1; the match to TRBD2 covers 9 bases. V gave up 1 base and J gave up 7 bases; unmatched junction bases: 5. The CDR3 is 15 amino acids. The germline V gene encodes CDR1 SGHTA and CDR2 FQGNSA. The CDR3 nucleotides read TGTGCCAGCAGCTTAGGGCTAGCGGGGAAGAATGAGCAGTTCTTC. Translating gives CASSLGLAGKNEQFF.

This sequence joins TRBV10-1 and TRBJ2-3, with D tentatively TRBD2 (5 bases). The germline V gene has CDR1 WNHNN and CDR2 SYGVQD (reference sequence). CDR3 size: 12 residues. Between the trimmed V and J ends, which lost 3 bases and 5 bases, there was a span of 6 bases. The CDR3 sequence: CASSDREDTQYF. For the CDR3, the DNA is TGCGCCAGCAGTGACCGGGAAGATACGCAGTATTTT.

This clonotype was picked up many times. The chain has TRBV5-6 and TRBJ1-5; D is possibly TRBD1 (5 bases). This CDR3 spans 13 amino acids. Trimming removed 2 bases from V and 7 bases from J, with 10 bases in between. CDR1 and CDR2 (germline): SGHDT, YYEEEE. CDR3 protein: CASSFLRGQPQHF. In DNA, the CDR3 is TGTGCCAGCAGCTTCCTCCGGGGGCAGCCCCAGCATTTT.

This clonotype has just a few counts. The CDR3 sequence is CASSVATDRLATEAFF. CDR3 DNA sequence: TGTGCCAGCAGCGTAGCCACTGACAGGTTAGCGACTGAAGCTTTCTTT. The rearrangement joins TRBV9 to TRBJ1-1, with D perhaps matching TRBD1 (6 bases). The V end was cut by 0 bases, the J end by 5 bases, with 17 bases between. The CDR3 covers 16 residues. Germline-derived CDR1 and CDR2 are SGDLS and YYNGEE.

The V gene is TRBV29-1, the J gene TRBJ1-1, with unresolved D. Trimming took 4 bases from V and 4 from J, leaving 7 bases between them. This CDR3 has 11 amino acids. Germline CDR1 is SQVTM and CDR2 is ANQGSEA. CDR3 coding DNA: TGCAGCGTTGGCCCGCGCACTGAAGCTTTCTTT. Its protein is CSVGPRTEAFF.

CDR3 in amino acids: CASSFGTSGSSPLHF. In nucleotides, the CDR3 is TGTGCCAGCAGTTTTGGGACATCCGGGAGTTCACCCCTCCACTTT. V is TRBV27 and J is TRBJ1-6; TRBD1 might be the D (6 bases). CDR1 MNHEY and CDR2 SMNVEV come from the germline V gene (reference sequence). V was trimmed by 3 bases and J by 9 bases, leaving 15 bases between them. The CDR3 is made up of 15 amino acids.

The chain combines TRBV11-2 with TRBJ2-7; 8 nucleotides line up with TRBD2. The CDR3 has 14 amino acids. Per the germline V gene, CDR1 is SGHAT and CDR2 is FQNNGV. V trimming: 4 bases; J trimming: 2 bases; junction bases outside the gene matches: 4. The CDR3 reads CASSSAGGAYEQYF. The CDR3, as DNA: TGTGCCAGCAGCTCCGCGGGGGGCGCCTACGAGCAGTACTTC.

In DNA, the CDR3 is TGTGCCAGCAGCTTAACGGCTAGCAAGACCCAGTACTTC. Translating it yields CASSLTASKTQYF. The V gene is TRBV7-3, the J gene TRBJ2-5; D perhaps matches TRBD2 (5 bases). Germline CDR1 reads SGHTA; CDR2 reads FQGTGA. V was shortened by 0 bases and J by 6 bases, with 8 bases between the two germline ends. The CDR3 consists of 13 residues.

The rearrangement links TRBV4-1 to TRBJ2-7; perhaps TRBD1 as D (6 bases). Germline V lookup: CDR1 MGHRA, CDR2 YSYEKL. This CDR3 spans 14 amino acids. The V gene lost 4 bases and the J gene lost 3 bases, with 13 bases spanning the gap. Written as DNA, the CDR3 is TGCGCCAGCAGCCTCACTGACAGGTTCTACGAGCAGTACTTC. Translated, it gives CASSLTDRFYEQYF.